Listed here are 12 T cell receptor beta chains from one sample, sequenced in a study of blood T cell repertoires in COVID-19 (dated by TCRdb to 2020 to 2022). Library preparation employed the immunoSEQ multiplex PCR assay. The source is immuneACCESS, and TCRdb retained only in-frame sequences with V and J called. Part of the clones is not carried over; for the studies checked, unresolved V genes explain less than half of this, and the remainder is unexplained. Within this sample are 20,000 to 25,000 clones, with around 90% of them counted one time only. About 18% of the sample goes to the ten largest clones. Sequencing input: peripheral blood. The receptors were gathered from a human donor in a cohort sampled during active COVID-19.

The CDR3 bases are TGCAGCGGACGGACTGCCTATGGCTACACCTTC. Protein sequence: CSGRTAYGYTF. This chain joins TRBV29-1 and TRBJ1-2; D unresolved. The V gene's germline CDR1 is SQVTM and CDR2 ANQGSEA. CDR3 length: 11 amino acids. Trimming took off 7 bases at V and 4 bases at J, with 10 bases between the two ends. The full variable domain, with the rest looked up from reference TRBV29-1 and TRBJ1-2, is SAVISQKPSRDICQRGTSLTIQCQVDSQVTMMFWYRQQPGQSLTLIATANQGSEATYESGFVIDKFPISRPNLTFSTLTVSNMSPEDSSIYLCSGRTAYGYTFGSGTRLTVV.

The J gene is TRBJ2-1, the V gene TRBV6-5, with a possible D match to TRBD1 (6 bases). Trimming took off 2 bases at V and 4 bases at J, with 12 bases between the two ends. The CDR3 loop spans 15 amino acids. Germline loops: CDR1 MNHEY, CDR2 SVGAGI. The CDR3 loop reads CASSYRPQGYNEQFF. CDR3 in DNA: TGTGCCAGCAGTTACAGGCCGCAGGGGTACAATGAGCAGTTCTTC.

Only one count was recorded for this clone. The chain uses TRBV28 and TRBJ1-5; D is unresolved. Germline CDR1 is MDHEN and CDR2 is SYDVKM. The CDR3 totals 15 residues. V was clipped by 1 base and J by 4 bases, with 11 bases between them. In nucleotides, the CDR3 is TGTGCCAGCAGTTTATTTTACCAGAAAAATCAGCCCCAGCATTTT. Translating gives CASSLFYQKNQPQHF.

V gene TRBV18 combines with J gene TRBJ1-2, with D perhaps TRBD1 (6 bases). The CDR3 contains 14 residues. Germline loops: CDR1 KGHSH, CDR2 LQKENI. V lost 4 bases, J lost 3 bases, and 12 bases lay in between. The CDR3 bases are TGTGCCAGCTCACTAACAGGGTTATACTATGGCTACACCTTC. It translates to CASSLTGLYYGYTF. Full variable domain (rest looked up from reference TRBV18 and TRBJ1-2): NAGVMQNPRHLVRRRGQEARLRCSPMKGHSHVYWYRQLPEEGLKFMVYLQKENIIDESGMPKERFSAEFPKEGPSILRIQQVVRGDSAAYFCASSLTGLYYGYTFGSGTRLTVV.

V and J are TRBV10-1 and TRBJ1-1, with D maybe TRBD1 (5 bases). Trimming shortened V by 8 bases and J by 1 base, and 17 bases separated the two germline ends. Germline assignment: CDR1 WNHNN and CDR2 SYGVQD (reference sequence). This CDR3 has 15 amino acids. This CDR3 reads CASWGGRPGNTEAFF. For the CDR3, the DNA is TGCGCCAGCTGGGGGGGTCGACCCGGGAACACTGAAGCTTTCTTT.

The V and J genes are TRBV15 and TRBJ2-3; the D gene is possibly TRBD1 (6 bases). Looked up from germline, CDR1 is LNHNV and CDR2 is YYDKDF (reference sequence). The germline V and J ends were trimmed by 2 bases and 3 bases, with 15 bases remaining between them. The CDR3 sequence is 16 residues long. CDR3: CATSRTGNPTTDTQYF. The DNA of the CDR3 is TGTGCCACCAGCAGAACAGGGAATCCGACTACAGATACGCAGTATTTT.

The chain combines TRBV19 with TRBJ1-2; TRBD1 aligns across 9 bases. Germline CDR1 is LNHDA and CDR2 is SQIVND (reference sequence). This CDR3 has 13 residues. V was pared by 8 bases and J by 4 bases, with 5 bases of the junction left unmatched. In DNA, the CDR3 is TGTGCCAGTCGACAGGGGGAGAGCTATGGCTACACCTTC. Its translation: CASRQGESYGYTF.

The table lists this clone with a few counts. V usage is TRBV19 and J usage is TRBJ1-5; 7 positions match TRBD1. This CDR3 has 14 residues. CDR1 and CDR2 (germline): LNHDA, SQIVND (reference sequence). Germline trimming cut 4 bases from V and 4 bases from J; bases unmatched to any gene: 4. The CDR3 DNA follows: TGTGCCAGTAGTACGACAGGGCTAAATCAGCCCCAGCATTTT. Its protein product is CASSTTGLNQPQHF.

The chain couples TRBV5-4 to TRBJ2-3; TRBD2 might be the D (5 bases). V lost 5 bases and J 3 bases, leaving 10 bases between the germline ends. Per germline, CDR1 SGHNT and CDR2 YYREEE (reference sequence). This CDR3 has 13 amino acids. Here the CDR3 DNA reads TGTGCCAGCAGGATGGCGGGTACAGATACGCAGTATTTT. This codes for CASRMAGTDTQYF.

The chain recombines TRBV6-5 with TRBJ2-1, with TRBD2 as a possible D gene (6 bases). The CDR3 has 12 residues. V was pared by 10 bases and J by 7 bases, with 14 bases between. Germline assignment: CDR1 MNHEY and CDR2 SVGAGI. The CDR3 region has the DNA TGTGCCACCTCCTGGAGGGTTAATGAGCAGTTCTTC. The encoded protein is CATSWRVNEQFF.

This chain links TRBV2 with TRBJ1-5, with 11 bases fitting TRBD1. This CDR3 region has 15 residues. Trimming removed 8 bases from V and 3 bases from J; junction bases left unmatched: 6. Germline CDR1 is SNHLY and CDR2 is FYNNEI. For the CDR3, the DNA is TGTGCCAGCCGGGTGGGACAGGGGGACAATCAGCCCCAGCATTTT. The encoded protein is CASRVGQGDNQPQHF.

The chain combines TRBV12-3 or TRBV12-4 with TRBJ1-1; tentatively, D is TRBD1 (6 bases). The CDR3 spans 12 residues. Trimming stripped 1 base from V and 8 bases from J, with 8 bases between. The CDR3 bases are TGTGCCAGCAGTTTAGTAACAGGGGAAGCTTTCTTT. Translation: CASSLVTGEAFF.